This TCR beta chain is drawn from a study of shared clonotypes between healthy human individuals. Study-level information: Serving as donors were a couple of women and a few men, whose ages spanned 18 to 49. Regarding the study as a whole: The study generally estimated greater richness for naive than memory subsets.

Every subset had its genomic DNA shared out evenly among several immunoSEQ plates. Sequenced by immunoSEQ multiplex PCR; TCRdb stores in-frame clones only, minus some. The sample contains millions of clones, about 95% of which appear only once. As for this clone: Its antigen is unidentified. This same CDR3 is encoded by further DNA sequences in the sample.

It was CD45RO-negative cells, positively selected for CCR7, that made up naive CD8 cells, with terminally differentiated effector memory CD45RA+ cells excluded. The study enrolled healthy HIV-negative adults without recent acute infections or vaccinations as donors. Sequenced sample: naive CD8+ T cells sorted from blood. This receptor was obtained from a man aged 18 to 29 in good health.

The CDR3 nucleotides are TGCGCCAGCAGTGAGTCAGGGGGGTCCGGGGAGCTGTTTTTT. Translating gives CASSESGGSGELFF. This chain connects TRBV10-1 to TRBJ2-2; D may match TRBD1 or TRBD2 (6 bases each). V was pared by 0 bases and J by 6 bases, with 8 bases between. This CDR3 region has 14 residues. Per the germline V gene, CDR1 is WNHNN and CDR2 is SYGVQD (reference sequence).